Below, 21 T cell receptor beta chains from the same sample are listed, as sequenced in a study of neoadjuvant nivolumab and ipilimumab in lung cancer. Produced via immunoSEQ multiplex PCR; TCRdb's table is partial and in-frame only. The sample lists some 2,500 clones, approximately 85% seen once, with 2.4% in the top ten. Sequencing was performed on tumor tissue, taken before neoadjuvant nivolumab, alone or with ipilimumab. Receptors were obtained from an adult with non-small cell lung cancer.

The chain links TRBV7-8 to TRBJ2-3; TRBD2 is a possible D gene (6 bases). Germline values: CDR1 SGHVS, CDR2 FQNEAQ. V lost 5 bases, J lost 5 bases, and 14 bases lay in between. This CDR3 has 14 residues. The CDR3 DNA is TGTGCCAGCAGCCCCCAGACTAGTGGAGATACGCAGTATTTT. Its translation is CASSPQTSGDTQYF.

This rearrangement joins TRBV19 to TRBJ1-1; tentative D call: TRBD1 (5 bases). Trimming took off 5 bases at V and 7 bases at J, with 17 bases between the two ends. The CDR3 covers 14 residues. The germline V gene encodes CDR1 LNHDA and CDR2 SQIVND (reference sequence). The CDR3 bases are TGTGCCAGTAGTTCCTTCGGGCGAGGGGATGAAGCTTTCTTT. The encoded protein is CASSSFGRGDEAFF.

V is TRBV2 and J is TRBJ1-1; D is uncertain. V was shortened by 6 bases and J by 11 bases, with 13 bases between the two germline ends. The germline V gene has CDR1 SNHLY and CDR2 FYNNEI. The CDR3 has 11 amino acids. CDR3 sequence reads: CASSETWDAFF. The CDR3 coding sequence is TGTGCCAGCAGCGAAACATGGGATGCTTTCTTT.

This chain uses TRBV5-6 with TRBJ1-1, with no clear D. The CDR3 has 16 residues. The V gene's germline CDR1 is SGHDT and CDR2 YYEEEE. V lost 1 base to trimming and J lost 0 bases, with 13 bases between them. The CDR3 sequence: CASSLKGLSMNTEAFF. Here the CDR3 DNA reads TGTGCCAGCAGCTTGAAGGGCCTCTCTATGAACACTGAAGCTTTCTTT.

In its sample, this clone was seen once. This sequence joins TRBV11-1 and TRBJ2-7; no definite D call. Trimming removed 1 base at V and 3 bases at J, with 13 bases between. This CDR3 is built from 15 residues. Germline V lookup: CDR1 SGHAT, CDR2 FQDESV (reference sequence). The CDR3 coding sequence is TGTGCCAGCAGCTTAGATCTTATGGACGGCTACGAGCAGTACTTC. Residues: CASSLDLMDGYEQYF.

The CDR3 nucleotides read TGCAGCGTTGAAATAGCTTGGGGCACTGAAGCTTTCTTT. It encodes CSVEIAWGTEAFF. This chain connects TRBV29-1 to TRBJ1-1; unclear D gene. Per germline, CDR1 SQVTM and CDR2 ANQGSEA. The CDR3 has 13 amino acids. V lost 2 bases, J lost 4 bases, and 11 bases lay in between.

The rearrangement uses TRBV4-1 and TRBJ1-2; D is possibly TRBD1 (5 bases). The CDR3 consists of 12 residues. V dropped 4 bases and J dropped 8 bases, with 11 bases sitting between them. The germline V gene has CDR1 MGHRA and CDR2 YSYEKL. The CDR3 reads CASSRDVGGYTF. The CDR3 DNA reads as TGCGCCAGCAGCCGGGACGTCGGAGGCTACACCTTC.

This chain links TRBV6-1 with TRBJ2-1, with 8 bases fitting TRBD2. Germline values: CDR1 MNHNS, CDR2 SASEGT. Trimming cost V 1 base and J 0 bases; bases outside gene matches: 2. This CDR3 has 16 amino acids. CDR3 in DNA: TGTGCCAGCAGTGAAGTAGCGGGGAGCTCCTACAATGAGCAGTTCTTC. Its translation: CASSEVAGSSYNEQFF.

V and J are TRBV2 and TRBJ2-4, with 9 bases lining up with TRBD2. The CDR3 runs 18 residues. Per the germline V gene, CDR1 is SNHLY and CDR2 is FYNNEI. The J segment lost 9 bases and the V segment lost 0 bases, leaving 15 bases of the junction unmatched. The CDR3 nucleotides read TGTGCCAGCAGTGAAGCCGGGAGGCTAGCGGGGCCAGGCGGCATTCAGTACTTC. This gives the protein CASSEAGRLAGPGGIQYF. Using reference TRBV2 and TRBJ2-4 for the parts outside the CDR3, the full variable domain is EPEVTQTPSHQVTQMGQEVILRCVPISNHLYFYWYRQILGQKVEFLVSFYNNEISEKSEIFDDQFSVERPDGSNFTLKIRSTKLEDSAMYFCASSEAGRLAGPGGIQYFGAGTRLSVL.

The V gene is TRBV7-9, the J gene TRBJ1-2; D is unresolved. The CDR3 runs to 15 residues. Trimming shortened V by 11 bases and J by 6 bases, and 25 bases separated the two germline ends. CDR1 and CDR2 (germline): SEHNR, FQNEAQ (reference sequence). CDR3 DNA sequence: TGTGCCGAATTCCCGCCGCTACCCCGCCACCATGGCTACACCTTC. Amino acid sequence: CAEFPPLPRHHGYTF. Full variable domain (rest looked up from reference TRBV7-9 and TRBJ1-2): DTGVSQNPRHKITKRGQNVTFRCDPISEHNRLYWYRQTLGQGPEFLTYFQNEAQLEKSRLLSDRFSAERPKGSFSTLEIQRTEQGDSAMYLCAEFPPLPRHHGYTFGSGTRLTVV.

This chain links TRBV2 with TRBJ1-2, with TRBD1 identical over 7 bases. The CDR3 covers 14 residues. Losses at the gene ends were 3 bases for V and 6 bases for J; bases not matched to a gene: 7. Looked up from germline, CDR1 is SNHLY and CDR2 is FYNNEI. CDR3 residues: CASSDVGTADGYTF. The CDR3 bases are TGTGCCAGCAGTGATGTCGGGACAGCCGATGGCTACACCTTC.

The chain recombines TRBV10-3 with TRBJ2-1, with D hard to call. Trimming cost V 0 bases and J 0 bases, with 12 bases left between them. CDR1 is ENHRY, CDR2 SYGVKD, per germline. The CDR3 has 17 amino acids. This chain's CDR3 is CAISESMAASSYNEQFF. The CDR3 bases are TGTGCCATCAGTGAGTCGATGGCGGCCAGCTCCTACAATGAGCAGTTCTTC.

The chain recombines TRBV5-6 with TRBJ1-3, with D maybe TRBD1 (6 bases). The V gene lost 2 bases and the J gene lost 4 bases, with 13 bases spanning the gap. Per germline, CDR1 SGHDT and CDR2 YYEEEE. The CDR3 extends over 15 amino acids. CDR3 DNA: TGTGCCAGCAGCTTTTTAACAGGGATGGGAAACACCATATATTTT. It is translated as CASSFLTGMGNTIYF.

This clone occurred a few times. The chain couples TRBV7-2 to TRBJ1-2; 11 bases agree with TRBD1. This CDR3 has 14 amino acids. V lost 3 bases, J lost 8 bases, and 5 bases stayed unmatched. Germline V CDR1 and CDR2: SGHTA, FQGNSA. CDR3 sequence reads: CASSFGQGAEGYTF. The CDR3, as DNA: TGTGCCAGCAGCTTCGGACAGGGGGCGGAGGGCTACACCTTC. Looking up the rest from reference TRBV7-2 and TRBJ1-2 gives the full variable domain: GAGVSQSPSNKVTEKGKDVELRCDPISGHTALYWYRQSLGQGLEFLIYFQGNSAPDKSGLPSDRFSAERTGGSVSTLTIQRTQQEDSAVYLCASSFGQGAEGYTFGSGTRLTVV.

This chain joins TRBV5-1 and TRBJ2-2; TRBD1 is a possible D gene (7 bases). With 6 bases removed from V and 4 bases from J, the gap between germline ends came to 16 bases. This CDR3 region has 15 residues. Germline assignment: CDR1 SGHRS and CDR2 YFSETQ. CDR3 coding DNA: TGCGCCAGCATGGAGGGGGCCTCCTTCACCGGGGAGCTGTTTTTT. Residues: CASMEGASFTGELFF.

This clone was seen only a few times. The CDR3, as DNA: TGTGCCAGCAGTTACCTGACAGGCCCCCGAGCTTTCTTT. Its translation: CASSYLTGPRAFF. The chain recombines TRBV28 with TRBJ1-1; perhaps TRBD1 as D (6 bases). This CDR3 region has 13 residues. Trimming took off 4 bases at V and 10 bases at J, with 16 bases between the two ends. The germline V gene has CDR1 MDHEN and CDR2 SYDVKM. The entire variable domain, with the rest obtained from reference TRBV28 and TRBJ1-1, is as follows: DVKVTQSSRYLVKRTGEKVFLECVQDMDHENMFWYRQDPGLGLRLIYFSYDVKMKEKGDIPEGYSVSREKKERFSLILESASTNQTSMYLCASSYLTGPRAFFGQGTRLTVV.

The chain recombines TRBV11-2 with TRBJ1-1; possible D gene TRBD1, 5 bases. The CDR3 contains 13 residues. Germline CDR1 reads SGHAT; CDR2 reads FQNNGV. V was shortened by 0 bases and J by 7 bases, with 9 bases between the two germline ends. In nucleotides, the CDR3 is TGTGCCAGCAGCTTAGATGGGAGGGGTGAAGCTTTCTTT. It is translated as CASSLDGRGEAFF.

CDR3 amino acids: CASSSSGQGTGEQYF. The DNA of the CDR3 is TGTGCCAGCAGCTCCTCGGGACAGGGCACCGGCGAGCAGTACTTC. The chain is built from TRBV7-2 and TRBJ2-7; 9 bases match TRBD1. V shed 4 bases and J 6 bases; nucleotides not matched to a gene: 10. The CDR3 sequence is 15 residues long. The germline V gene has CDR1 SGHTA and CDR2 FQGNSA. The whole variable domain, filled in from reference TRBV7-2 and TRBJ2-7, reads GAGVSQSPSNKVTEKGKDVELRCDPISGHTALYWYRQSLGQGLEFLIYFQGNSAPDKSGLPSDRFSAERTGGSVSTLTIQRTQQEDSAVYLCASSSSGQGTGEQYFGPGTRLTVT.

V gene TRBV6-1 combines with J gene TRBJ2-5, with TRBD1 matching 9 bases. With V trimmed by 6 bases and J by 5 bases, 7 bases remained unmatched. The CDR3 length is 14 residues. Germline lookup yields CDR1 MNHNS and CDR2 SASEGT. In nucleotides, the CDR3 is TGTGCCAGCAGCCGGGACAGGGCGTTTGAGACCCAGTACTTC. Translating it yields CASSRDRAFETQYF.

The chain joins TRBV19 to TRBJ2-7; weak D call: TRBD2 (5 bases). Germline CDR1 reads LNHDA; CDR2 reads SQIVND (reference sequence). This CDR3 is 15 amino acids long. The V end lost 2 bases, the J end lost 3 bases, and 14 bases lay between the germline ends. CDR3 in DNA: TGTGCCAGTAGTATAATGCCGGGGAAGGACTACGAGCAGTACTTC. Translating it yields CASSIMPGKDYEQYF.

The chain is built from TRBV7-2 and TRBJ2-5, with D uncertain. The CDR3 is 14 amino acids. V gave up 5 bases and J gave up 4 bases, with 14 bases separating them. The germline V gene has CDR1 SGHTA and CDR2 FQGNSA. CDR3 loop: CASSLINQRETQYF. Written as DNA, the CDR3 is TGTGCCAGCAGCCTCATTAACCAGCGAGAGACCCAGTACTTC. The full variable domain, with the rest looked up from reference TRBV7-2 and TRBJ2-5, is GAGVSQSPSNKVTEKGKDVELRCDPISGHTALYWYRQSLGQGLEFLIYFQGNSAPDKSGLPSDRFSAERTGGSVSTLTIQRTQQEDSAVYLCASSLINQRETQYFGPGTRLLVL.